A single sample is the source of the 21 T cell receptor beta chains below, sequenced in a study of blood T cell repertoires in COVID-19. Some clones are missing from TCRdb's copy, which holds only in-frame ones; the method was immunoSEQ multiplex PCR. The table has 400,000 or so clones, 70% to 90% seen once. Material for sequencing was PBMCs or T cells enriched from blood (not recorded which). These receptor sequences come from a woman in her thirties or forties with acute COVID-19.

The V gene is TRBV5-1, the J gene TRBJ1-6, with a tentative D call TRBD1 (5 bases). Germline loops: CDR1 SGHRS, CDR2 YFSETQ. CDR3 length: 14 residues. V was trimmed by 6 bases and J by 6 bases, leaving 13 bases between them. The CDR3 DNA reads TGCGCCAGCAATCCAGGGAACTCTAATTCACCCCTCCACTTT. It codes for CASNPGNSNSPLHF. Filled out from reference TRBV5-1 and TRBJ1-6, the complete variable domain reads KAGVTQTPRYLIKTRGQQVTLSCSPISGHRSVSWYQQTPGQGLQFLFEYFSETQRNKGNFPGRFSGRQFSNSRSEMNVSTLELGDSALYLCASNPGNSNSPLHFGNGTRLTVT.

The chain is built from TRBV5-1 and TRBJ2-7, with TRBD2 identical over 8 bases. This CDR3 is 15 amino acids long. Germline CDR1 reads SGHRS; CDR2 reads YFSETQ. The ends lost 2 bases at V and 3 bases at J; junction bases unmatched: 7. CDR3 bases: TGCGCCAGCAGCTTCGGGGGGGCCGGGAACTACGAGCAGTACTTC. The encoded protein is CASSFGGAGNYEQYF.

The chain uses TRBV3-1 (or the pseudogene TRBV3-2) and TRBJ2-1; TRBD2 matches 7 bases. V lost 1 base, J lost 8 bases, and 11 bases stayed unmatched. This CDR3 contains 16 residues. The germline V gene has CDR1 LGHDT and CDR2 YNNKEL (reference sequence). The CDR3 sequence: CASSQGTRTRSHEQFF. CDR3 nucleotides: TGTGCCAGCAGCCAAGGTACCCGGACTAGGTCACATGAGCAGTTCTTC.

The chain joins TRBV2 to TRBJ1-2, with D possibly matching TRBD1 (5 bases). With 3 bases removed from V and 0 bases from J, the gap between germline ends came to 17 bases. The germline V gene has CDR1 SNHLY and CDR2 FYNNEI. The CDR3 is 17 residues long. For the CDR3, the DNA is TGTGCCAGCAGTGACGCAGGGTATTTGGTATCTAACTATGGCTACACCTTC. Translated: CASSDAGYLVSNYGYTF. The variable domain in full, completed from reference TRBV2 and TRBJ1-2, reads EPEVTQTPSHQVTQMGQEVILRCVPISNHLYFYWYRQILGQKVEFLVSFYNNEISEKSEIFDDQFSVERPDGSNFTLKIRSTKLEDSAMYFCASSDAGYLVSNYGYTFGSGTRLTVV.

The rearrangement joins TRBV24-1 to TRBJ1-5, with 7 nucleotides matching TRBD1. This CDR3 has 14 amino acids. V lost 4 bases, J lost 7 bases, and 6 bases stayed unmatched. Germline values: CDR1 KGHDR, CDR2 SFDVKD. The chain's CDR3 is CATSDRGVGQPQHF. Written as DNA, the CDR3 is TGTGCCACCAGTGACAGGGGGGTTGGGCAGCCCCAGCATTTT.

V gene TRBV11-2 combines with J gene TRBJ2-7, with D hard to call. CDR3 length: 12 amino acids. From germline, CDR1 is SGHAT and CDR2 FQNNGV. Trimming pared 5 bases from V and 5 bases from J, leaving 10 bases between. Written as DNA, the CDR3 is TGTGCCAGCAGCCATTTACTTGACGAGCAGTACTTC. Translating gives CASSHLLDEQYF.

The rearrangement joins TRBV27 to TRBJ2-7; weak D call: TRBD1 (5 bases). This CDR3 has 13 amino acids. V was pared by 5 bases and J by 6 bases, with 14 bases between. The germline CDR1 and CDR2 sequences are MNHEY and SMNVEV (reference sequence). CDR3 sequence reads: CASSVDMSVEQYF. Written as DNA, the CDR3 is TGTGCCAGCAGTGTGGACATGTCCGTCGAGCAGTACTTC.

This rearrangement joins TRBV24-1 to TRBJ1-5; 8 nucleotides line up with TRBD1. Germline lookup yields CDR1 KGHDR and CDR2 SFDVKD. The CDR3 covers 20 residues. V lost 2 bases to trimming and J lost 2 bases; unmatched junction nucleotides: 16. The CDR3 bases are TGTGCCACCAGTGATTACGCCTGGGACAGGACCAAAACGGGCAATCAGCCCCAGCATTTT. The encoded protein is CATSDYAWDRTKTGNQPQHF.

This sequence joins TRBV6-5 and TRBJ2-7; 12 nucleotides line up with TRBD2. Per germline, CDR1 MNHEY and CDR2 SVGAGI. The CDR3 covers 15 residues. V gave up 5 bases and J gave up 2 bases; unmatched junction bases: 4. CDR3 in DNA: TGTGCCAGCAGTATCAGACTAGCGGGGGCCTACGAGCAGTACTTC. Amino acids: CASSIRLAGAYEQYF.

As regards this clone: This specimen includes other DNA sequences encoding the same CDR3. This chain joins TRBV18 and TRBJ1-5; 8 positions agree with TRBD1. Germline V gives CDR1 KGHSH, CDR2 LQKENI. The CDR3 is made up of 15 amino acids. Unmatched junction bases numbered 3, after V lost 3 bases and J lost 2 bases. The CDR3 region is CASSPTGQGNQPQHF. The CDR3 region has the DNA TGTGCCAGCTCACCTACGGGACAGGGCAATCAGCCCCAGCATTTT. Using reference TRBV18 and TRBJ1-5 for the parts outside the CDR3, the full variable domain is NAGVMQNPRHLVRRRGQEARLRCSPMKGHSHVYWYRQLPEEGLKFMVYLQKENIIDESGMPKERFSAEFPKEGPSILRIQQVVRGDSAAYFCASSPTGQGNQPQHFGDGTRLSIL.

The CDR3 region has the DNA TGTGCCAGCAGCCAAGATGGGAGGAGCTATGGCTACACCTTC. Its translation is CASSQDGRSYGYTF. V is TRBV4-2 and J is TRBJ1-2; D is uncertain. The CDR3 loop spans 14 amino acids. The germline V gene has CDR1 LGHNA and CDR2 YNFKEQ. Trimming pared 0 bases from V and 4 bases from J, leaving 9 bases between.

The CDR3 DNA sequence: TGCGCCAGCGAGGTGGGGGGTAACTACGAGCAGTACTTC. It encodes CASEVGGNYEQYF. The chain couples TRBV10-2 to TRBJ2-7; D may be TRBD2 (6 bases). Germline-derived CDR1 and CDR2 are WSHSY and SAAADI. This CDR3 is built from 13 residues. V lost 8 bases and J 3 bases, leaving 14 bases between the germline ends.

This clone was observed a handful of times. This chain joins TRBV5-1 and TRBJ1-4; D call uncertain. The V end lost 5 bases, the J end lost 8 bases, and 13 bases lay between the germline ends. There are 13 residues in the CDR3. Germline-derived CDR1 and CDR2 are SGHRS and YFSETQ. CDR3 protein: CASRFVLGEKLFF. The CDR3 DNA is TGCGCCAGCAGGTTTGTGCTCGGGGAAAAACTGTTTTTT.

The chain combines TRBV20-1 with TRBJ2-3; D is unclear. Germline-derived CDR1 and CDR2 are DFQATT and SNEGSKA (reference sequence). CDR3 length equals 11 residues. The V gene lost 3 bases and the J gene lost 6 bases, with 7 bases spanning the gap. CDR3 coding DNA: TGCAGTGCTAGCCCTGGCGATACGCAGTATTTT. It translates to CSASPGDTQYF.

The chain couples TRBV6-5 to TRBJ2-1; D possibly corresponds to TRBD2 (5 bases). Germline assignment: CDR1 MNHEY and CDR2 SVGAGI. Trimming pared 11 bases from V and 4 bases from J, leaving 15 bases between. The CDR3 totals 13 residues. In DNA form, the CDR3 reads TGTGCCGGCTCAGGACTGATTTACAATGAGCAGTTCTTC. This codes for CAGSGLIYNEQFF.

This clone showed up just once. V is TRBV7-9 and J is TRBJ1-4; 9 nucleotides align to TRBD1. J was trimmed by 7 bases and V by 5 bases; bases with no gene match: 8. This CDR3 has 15 residues. The germline CDR1 and CDR2 sequences are SEHNR and FQNEAQ (reference sequence). CDR3 sequence: CASSQVTGGSEKLFF. The CDR3 region has the DNA TGTGCCAGCAGCCAGGTGACAGGGGGGAGTGAAAAACTGTTTTTT.

This clone was recorded a few times. This rearrangement joins TRBV13 to TRBJ1-2, with a tentative D call TRBD1 (5 bases). This CDR3 spans 16 amino acids. V was clipped by 5 bases and J by 6 bases, with 22 bases between them. The germline V gene encodes CDR1 PRHDT and CDR2 FYEKMQ (reference sequence). The CDR3 reads CASSLFVGRGAHGYTF. The CDR3 DNA is TGTGCCAGCAGCCTTTTTGTGGGGAGGGGCGCCCATGGCTACACCTTC.

This chain connects TRBV5-6 to TRBJ2-1, with 14 bases aligning to TRBD2. Unmatched junction bases numbered 1, after V lost 0 bases and J lost 5 bases. Germline-derived CDR1 and CDR2 are SGHDT and YYEEEE. The CDR3 totals 16 residues. The CDR3 DNA reads TGTGCCAGCAGCTTGGAGGGACTAGCGGGGGACAATGAGCAGTTCTTC. Protein: CASSLEGLAGDNEQFF.

The J gene is TRBJ1-4, the V gene TRBV29-1, with D unclear. The CDR3 runs 15 residues. Germline V lookup: CDR1 SQVTM, CDR2 ANQGSEA. The V and J ends lost 4 bases and 1 base respectively, with 13 bases between them. CDR3 protein: CSVVGDRGTNEKLFF. CDR3 nucleotides: TGCAGCGTTGTGGGCGACCGGGGAACTAATGAAAAACTGTTTTTT.

The chain uses TRBV5-4 and TRBJ1-3, with D possibly matching TRBD1 (6 bases). Trimming shortened V by 3 bases and J by 0 bases, and 16 bases separated the two germline ends. The germline gives CDR1 SGHNT, CDR2 YYREEE (reference sequence). The CDR3 runs to 17 residues. The DNA for the CDR3 is TGTGCCAGCAGCTCTTCAAGGGGGGGCCGCTCTGGAAACACCATATATTTT. Encoded protein: CASSSSRGGRSGNTIYF.

The rearrangement links TRBV9 to TRBJ1-2; D is uncertain. Between the trimmed V and J ends, which lost 4 bases and 3 bases, there was a span of 7 bases. The CDR3 consists of 12 residues. Germline-derived CDR1 and CDR2 are SGDLS and YYNGEE. For the CDR3, the DNA is TGTGCCAGCAGCATTTCAGACTATGGCTACACCTTC. This encodes CASSISDYGYTF.